This T cell receptor beta chain comes out of a study of T cell responses to AZD1222 COVID-19 vaccine. Across the whole study: Whether given at about 4 or about 12 weeks, second doses were pooled.

Overall study results and limits: Females made up more of the donors, who were largely white British, and clonal diversity may have come out too low. Regions left unmutated in variants are reportedly the target of nearly half of spike-specific TCRs. Repertoires were sampled only after the peak T cell response.

As for this clone: Its specificity is not known.

In germline, CDR1 is GTSNPN, CDR2 SVGIG (reference sequence). The CDR3 runs 13 residues. Trimming pared 2 bases from V and 2 bases from J, leaving 10 bases between. The protocol was immunoSEQ multiplex PCR, while the TCRdb copy is restricted to in-frame clones and leaves out a portion. The table has around 83,000 clones, roughly 88% seen once. The chain uses TRBV30 and TRBJ2-7, with D perhaps given as TRBD1 or TRBD2 (6 bases each). This TCR derives from an adult in good health. Sequences were derived from peripheral blood, sampled on day 0 of AZD1222 vaccination. CDR3 loop: CAWSLGGTYEQYF. The CDR3, as DNA: TGTGCCTGGAGTCTGGGGGGCACCTACGAGCAGTACTTC.